This passage covers 14 T cell receptor beta chains from one sample sequenced in a study of radiation and T cells in renal cell carcinoma. Profiled with immunoSEQ multiplex PCR; TCRdb holds only in-frame clones, not every one. The table includes about 120,000 clones, around 81% detected once. Sample time point: blood 2 weeks post-SBRT. As to treatment: 15 Gy SBRT to primary tumor, nephrectomy 4 weeks later. The sample here was blood, taken from a patient whose treatment included radiotherapy and nephrectomy. The receptors were gathered from a man aged 50 or older with renal cell carcinoma.

V gene TRBV7-6 combines with J gene TRBJ1-2; 9 bases agree with TRBD1. The CDR3 runs to 15 residues. V lost 5 bases to trimming and J lost 6 bases; unmatched junction nucleotides: 10. CDR1 SGHVS and CDR2 FNYEAQ come from the germline V gene. The CDR3 loop reads CASSAKGQGFDGYTF. CDR3 sequence (DNA): TGTGCCAGCAGCGCCAAGGGACAGGGATTCGATGGCTACACCTTC.

The sample holds a few counts of this clone. The V call is TRBV29-1, the J call TRBJ1-2; no clear D gene. Germline-derived CDR1 and CDR2 are SQVTM and ANQGSEA. This CDR3 spans 12 amino acids. V was cut by 2 bases and J by 6 bases, with 10 bases left in between. As DNA, the CDR3 is TGCAGCGTTGAATCGGCAGCAGATGGCTACACCTTC. Translating it yields CSVESAADGYTF.

The chain couples TRBV18 to TRBJ2-7; the D gene is possibly TRBD1 (6 bases). The CDR3 is 12 amino acids. Germline CDR1 is KGHSH and CDR2 is LQKENI. V was cut by 0 bases and J by 6 bases, with 6 bases left in between. The CDR3 reads CASSPPQGEQYF. The CDR3, as DNA: TGTGCCAGCTCACCACCACAGGGCGAGCAGTACTTC.

The V call is TRBV5-4, the J call TRBJ2-1; 8 nucleotides match TRBD2. The J segment lost 7 bases and the V segment lost 3 bases, leaving 9 bases of the junction unmatched. Germline-derived CDR1 and CDR2 are SGHNT and YYREEE (reference sequence). The length of the CDR3 is 15 residues. The CDR3 DNA reads TGTGCCAGCAGCTCGGCAATCGGGGGGGGAAATGAGCAGTTCTTC. This codes for CASSSAIGGGNEQFF.

The DNA for the CDR3 is TGTGCCAGCACCGCGGACAGGGGATACACCATATATTTT. The encoded protein is CASTADRGYTIYF. The J gene is TRBJ1-3, the V gene TRBV2; the match to TRBD1 covers 9 bases. This CDR3 contains 13 residues. Germline lookup yields CDR1 SNHLY and CDR2 FYNNEI. Trimming cost V 7 bases and J 8 bases; bases outside gene matches: 6.

V and J are TRBV6-6 and TRBJ1-2; the match to TRBD1 covers 7 bases. V trimming: 5 bases; J trimming: 4 bases; junction bases outside the gene matches: 4. Germline CDR1 is MNHNY and CDR2 is SVGAGI (reference sequence). The CDR3 loop spans 13 amino acids. The CDR3 is CASSRTGTYGYTF. The CDR3 DNA reads TGTGCCAGCAGTCGGACAGGAACCTATGGCTACACCTTC.

This chain connects TRBV7-2 to TRBJ1-3; D is unclear. Looked up from germline, CDR1 is SGHTA and CDR2 is FQGNSA. V lost 1 base and J lost 4, with 5 bases in between. The CDR3 runs to 13 residues. The CDR3 bases are TGTGCCAGCAGCTTAGACGTCGGAAACACCATATATTTT. This translates into CASSLDVGNTIYF.

As DNA, the CDR3 is TGCAGCGTTGTACACAGCGATATGAATGGCTACACCTTC. It is translated as CSVVHSDMNGYTF. This chain joins TRBV29-1 and TRBJ1-2, with D uncertain. The CDR3 extends over 13 amino acids. Germline CDR1 SQVTM, CDR2 ANQGSEA. V shed 4 bases and J shed 6 bases, with 15 bases lying between them.

This chain joins TRBV29-1 and TRBJ2-1; TRBD2 might be the D (5 bases). Germline V gene data show CDR1 as SQVTM and CDR2 as ANQGSEA. This CDR3 is built from 10 residues. With 6 bases removed from V and 12 bases from J, the gap between germline ends came to 12 bases. The CDR3 coding sequence is TGCAGCGTGGAGGAAATAGTGCAGTTCTTC. This encodes CSVEEIVQFF.

This rearrangement joins TRBV9 to TRBJ2-1, with TRBD2 matching over 7 bases. J was trimmed by 8 bases and V by 0 bases; bases with no gene match: 11. CDR1 and CDR2 from the germline V gene are SGDLS and YYNGEE. CDR3 length: 16 amino acids. The CDR3 loop reads CASSVAFGEGLDEQFF. CDR3 DNA: TGTGCCAGCAGCGTAGCTTTCGGGGAGGGCCTTGATGAGCAGTTCTTC.

J is TRBJ2-3 and V is TRBV5-1; 9 nucleotides line up with TRBD2. Per germline, CDR1 SGHRS and CDR2 YFSETQ. This CDR3 contains 14 residues. With V trimmed by 5 bases and J by 4 bases, 5 bases remained unmatched. The CDR3 here is CASSLGLAPDTQYF. As DNA, the CDR3 is TGCGCCAGCAGTCTGGGACTAGCCCCAGATACGCAGTATTTT.

The chain carries TRBV6-5 and TRBJ2-7; TRBD1 or TRBD2 may be the D gene (5 bases each). From germline, CDR1 is MNHEY and CDR2 SVGAGI. The CDR3 extends over 15 amino acids. Between the trimmed V and J ends, which lost 1 base and 6 bases, there was a span of 16 bases. The CDR3, as DNA: TGTGCCAGCAGTTACTTTCTGGGGACGAGCACCGAGCAGTACTTC. Protein sequence: CASSYFLGTSTEQYF.

The chain links TRBV20-1 to TRBJ1-4; no clear D. With 2 bases removed from V and 8 bases from J, the gap between germline ends came to 6 bases. CDR1 is DFQATT, CDR2 SNEGSKA, per germline (reference sequence). The length of the CDR3 is 11 residues. CDR3 nucleotides: TGCAGTGCTAGACTGCAGGAAAAACTGTTTTTT. Its translation is CSARLQEKLFF.

The chain employs TRBV29-1 and TRBJ2-7; 10 positions agree with TRBD2. CDR1 is SQVTM, CDR2 ANQGSEA, per germline. With 4 bases clipped from V and 3 bases from J, the junction kept 12 bases outside the gene matches. The CDR3 covers 16 residues. In DNA, the CDR3 is TGCAGCGTTGTAGGAGCGGGAGGGCCTGCCCACTACGAGCAGTACTTC. The encoded protein is CSVVGAGGPAHYEQYF.